This paragraph reports one T cell receptor (beta chain). Antigen unknown. The repertoire was sequenced with immunoSEQ multiplex PCR; TCRdb's copy has only in-frame clones and lacks some. The sample holds roughly 120,000 clones, about 90% seen once. V was cut by 0 bases and J by 3 bases, with 14 bases left in between. The CDR3 contains 16 residues. The germline CDR1 and CDR2 sequences are LNHDA and SQIVND (reference sequence). The sample is drawn from a study of T cell responses to AZD1222 COVID-19 vaccine. Broader study findings: Researchers took repertoire samples only after the peak T cell response had come.

This sequence originates from an adult who received the AZD1222 COVID-19 vaccine. The chain links TRBV19 to TRBJ1-2; no firm D call. The source material was peripheral blood, sampled 28 days after the second AZD1222 dose. The CDR3: CASSIDLPGSYYGYTF. CDR3 DNA sequence: TGTGCCAGTAGTATAGATCTTCCGGGTTCGTACTATGGCTACACCTTC.